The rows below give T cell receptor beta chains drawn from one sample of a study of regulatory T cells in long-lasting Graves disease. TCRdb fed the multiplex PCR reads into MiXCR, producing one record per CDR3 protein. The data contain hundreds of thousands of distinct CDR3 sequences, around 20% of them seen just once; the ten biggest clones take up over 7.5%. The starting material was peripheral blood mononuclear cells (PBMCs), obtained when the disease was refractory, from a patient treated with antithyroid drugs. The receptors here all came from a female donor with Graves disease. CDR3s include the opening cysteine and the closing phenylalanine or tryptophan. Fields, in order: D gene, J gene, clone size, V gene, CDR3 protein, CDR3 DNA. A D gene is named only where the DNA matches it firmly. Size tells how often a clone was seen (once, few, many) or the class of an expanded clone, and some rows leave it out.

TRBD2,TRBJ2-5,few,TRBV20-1,CSAREGLAGEKTQYF,TGCAGTGCTAGAGAGGGACTAGCGGGAGAGAAGACCCAGTACTTC
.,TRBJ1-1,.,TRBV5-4,CASSPNGNTEAFF,TGTGCCAGCAGCCCGAACGGGAACACTGAAGCTTTCTTT
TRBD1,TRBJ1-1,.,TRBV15,CATSRIPGQIVGNTEAFF,TGTGCCACCAGCAGAATCCCGGGACAGATAGTGGGGAACACTGAAGCTTTCTTT
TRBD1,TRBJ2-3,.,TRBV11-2,CASSTGTGLADTQYF,TGTGCCAGCAGTACCGGGACAGGGTTGGCAGATACGCAGTATTTT
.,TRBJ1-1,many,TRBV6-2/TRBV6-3,CASSYSRGWNTEAFF,TGTGCCAGCAGTTACTCAAGGGGGTGGAACACTGAAGCTTTCTTT
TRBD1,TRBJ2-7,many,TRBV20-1,CSAYRQGGYDEQYF,TGCAGTGCTTACCGACAGGGTGGGTACGACGAGCAGTACTTC
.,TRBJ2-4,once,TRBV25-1,CASSEVRDHLAKNIQYF,TGTGCCAGCTCCGAAGTCCGGGACCATTTGGCCAAAAACATTCAGTACTTC
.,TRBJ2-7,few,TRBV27,CASSPGTPVDHYF,TGTGCCAGCAGTCCAGGGACACCTGTCGACCACTACTTC
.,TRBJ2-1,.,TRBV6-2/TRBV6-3,CASSGLRGKAGNEQFF,TGTGCCAGCAGTGGCCTCCGGGGAAAGGCGGGCAATGAGCAGTTCTTC
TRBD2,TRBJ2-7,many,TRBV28,CASSHHGLAGGLSYEQYF,TGTGCCAGCAGTCACCACGGACTAGCGGGAGGCCTTTCCTACGAGCAGTACTTC
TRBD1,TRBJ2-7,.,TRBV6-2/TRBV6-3,CASSSRGVGDSPQYEQYF,TGTGCCAGCAGTTCCCGAGGGGTGGGGGACAGTCCCCAGTACGAGCAGTACTTC
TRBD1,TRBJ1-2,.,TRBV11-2,CASSRENRGGGYTF,TGTGCCAGCAGCCGCGAAAACAGGGGAGGAGGCTACACCTTC
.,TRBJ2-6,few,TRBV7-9,CASTSTGEGTGANVLTF,TGTGCCAGCACCTCGACCGGAGAGGGCACTGGGGCCAACGTCCTGACTTTC
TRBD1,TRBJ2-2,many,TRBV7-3,CASSFDRARRNGELFF,TGTGCCAGCAGCTTTGACAGGGCGCGAAGAAACGGGGAGCTGTTTTTT
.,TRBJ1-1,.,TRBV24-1,CATSDTQGRAFF,TGTGCCACCAGTGATACACAGGGACGGGCTTTCTTT
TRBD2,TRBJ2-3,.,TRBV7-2,CASTYAPGLAGGVDTQYF,TGTGCCAGCACCTACGCGCCGGGACTAGCGGGAGGGGTAGATACGCAGTATTTT
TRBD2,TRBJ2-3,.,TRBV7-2,CASSLVGLAGFNTQYF,TGTGCCAGCAGCTTAGTGGGGCTAGCGGGGTTTAATACGCAGTATTTT
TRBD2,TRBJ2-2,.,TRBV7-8,CASSFTSAAGELFF,TGTGCCAGCAGCTTTACTAGCGCAGCCGGGGAGCTGTTTTTT
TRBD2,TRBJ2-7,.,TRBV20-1,CSAGIDLAGYEQYF,TGCAGTGCTGGAATTGATCTAGCGGGATACGAGCAGTACTTC
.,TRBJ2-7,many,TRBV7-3,CASSSGWQDEQYF,TGTGCCAGCAGCTCTGGGTGGCAGGACGAGCAGTACTTC
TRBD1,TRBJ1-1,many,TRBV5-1,CASSFGQEITEAFF,TGCGCCAGCAGCTTCGGACAGGAGATCACTGAAGCTTTCTTT
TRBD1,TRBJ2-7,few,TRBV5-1,CASRRTGSEEQYF,TGCGCCAGCAGACGGACAGGGAGTGAGGAGCAGTACTTC
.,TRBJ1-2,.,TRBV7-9,CASSSPEPLRNGYTF,TGTGCCAGCAGCTCCCCCGAACCCCTACGCAATGGCTACACCTTC
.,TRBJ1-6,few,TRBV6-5,CASSYSLASPLHF,TGTGCCAGCAGTTACTCGTTGGCATCACCCCTCCACTTT
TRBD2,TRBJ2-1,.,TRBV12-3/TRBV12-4,CASRLRAGESYNEQFF,TGTGCCAGCAGACTAAGAGCGGGAGAATCCTACAATGAGCAGTTCTTC
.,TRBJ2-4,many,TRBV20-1,CSATPGSENIQYF,TGCAGTGCTACCCCCGGCTCAGAAAACATTCAGTACTTC
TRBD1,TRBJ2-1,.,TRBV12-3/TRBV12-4,CASSRGQTYNEQFF,TGTGCCAGCAGTAGGGGACAGACCTACAATGAGCAGTTCTTC
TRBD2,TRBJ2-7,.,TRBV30,CAWSNPSGTSYEQYF,TGTGCCTGGAGTAACCCTAGCGGGACCTCCTACGAGCAGTACTTC
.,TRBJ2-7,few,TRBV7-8,CASSSTDSLYYEQYF,TGTGCCAGCAGCTCAACGGACAGTTTGTACTACGAGCAGTACTTC
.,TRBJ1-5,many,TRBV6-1,CASSLRGASNQPQHF,TGTGCCAGCAGTCTCCGAGGGGCGAGCAATCAGCCCCAGCATTTT
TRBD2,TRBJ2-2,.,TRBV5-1,CASSLAVVAGVTGELFF,TGCGCCAGCAGCTTGGCCGTTGTAGCGGGAGTCACCGGGGAGCTGTTTTTT
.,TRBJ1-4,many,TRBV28,CASSERVVSGEKLFF,TGTGCCAGCAGTGAACGGGTAGTTTCCGGTGAAAAACTGTTTTTT
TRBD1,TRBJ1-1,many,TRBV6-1,CASSLNPTGMNTEAFF,TGTGCCAGCAGCCTTAACCCGACAGGGATGAACACTGAAGCTTTCTTT
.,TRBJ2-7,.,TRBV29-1,CSVEGGRDTRQYF,TGCAGCGTTGAGGGGGGGCGGGACACCCGGCAGTACTTC
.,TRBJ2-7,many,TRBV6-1,CASSPRQPYEQYF,TGTGCCAGCAGTCCACGACAGCCCTACGAGCAGTACTTC
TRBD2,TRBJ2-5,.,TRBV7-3,CASSLTAGEGETQYF,TGTGCCAGCAGCTTAACAGCGGGAGAGGGGGAGACCCAGTACTTC
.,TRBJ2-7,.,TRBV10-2,CASSEIGSDYEQYF,TGCGCCAGCAGTGAGATCGGGTCTGACTACGAGCAGTACTTC
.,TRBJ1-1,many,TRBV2,CASSPEGVRFAFF,TGTGCCAGCAGCCCCGAAGGGGTGCGTTTTGCTTTCTTT
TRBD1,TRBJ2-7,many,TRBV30,CAWSPWDSTTPGQYF,TGTGCCTGGAGTCCTTGGGACAGCACAACGCCCGGGCAGTACTTC
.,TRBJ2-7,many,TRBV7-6,CASSLAAGPSYEQYF,TGTGCCAGCAGCTTAGCGGCAGGCCCGTCCTACGAGCAGTACTTC
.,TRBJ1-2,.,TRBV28,CASSRTESLYGYTF,TGTGCCAGCAGTCGGACGGAGTCGTTGTATGGCTACACCTTC
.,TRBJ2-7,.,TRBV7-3,CASSPHLVSHEQYF,TGTGCCAGCAGCCCTCATCTGGTAAGCCACGAGCAGTACTTC
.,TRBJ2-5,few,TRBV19,CASSIIGETQYF,TGTGCCAGTAGTATAATTGGAGAGACCCAGTACTTC
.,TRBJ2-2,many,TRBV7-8,CATQPSGPTGELFF,TGTGCCACCCAGCCTTCGGGCCCGACCGGGGAGCTGTTTTTT
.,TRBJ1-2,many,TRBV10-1,CASSVSPGALGYTF,TGCGCCAGCAGTGTAAGCCCAGGGGCACTTGGCTACACCTTC
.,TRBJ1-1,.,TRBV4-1,CASRIMVSFAEAFF,TGCGCCAGCAGGATCATGGTGAGCTTTGCTGAAGCTTTCTTT
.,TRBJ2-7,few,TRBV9,CASAPPGRAGYEQYF,TGTGCCAGCGCCCCCCCGGGGCGGGCTGGCTACGAGCAGTACTTC
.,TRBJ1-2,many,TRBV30,CAWSEDYFGYTF,TGTGCCTGGAGTGAGGACTACTTTGGCTACACCTTC
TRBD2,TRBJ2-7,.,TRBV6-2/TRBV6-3,CASSYSRTSAFYEQYF,TGTGCCAGCAGTTACTCGAGGACTAGCGCGTTCTACGAGCAGTACTTC